One sample yielded the 23 T cell receptor beta chains listed below, sequenced in a study of T-cell memory formation after mild COVID-19. One entry per CDR3 protein results from TCRdb running MiXCR on the 5' RACE reads. The sample lists approximately 270,000 distinct CDR3 sequences, around 15% occurring once. The sequencing input was PBMCs or a T cell subset sorted from them (not recorded which). These receptors all come from a man aged 18 to 35 who had mild COVID-19 (a few samples of this study predate the infection). Cell type and time point are not known.

J is TRBJ2-7 and V is TRBV4-2; D is unresolved. V lost 6 bases and J lost 7, with 19 bases in between. Germline CDR1 reads LGHNA; CDR2 reads YNFKEQ. This CDR3 has 14 residues. The CDR3 region has the DNA TGTGCCAGCAGGCCAAGCCTAGGCTATTGGGAGCAGTACGTC. The encoded protein is CASRPSLGYWEQYV.

This clonotype occurred many times. The V call is TRBV5-1, the J call TRBJ2-1; D may match TRBD1 or TRBD2 (5 bases each). Germline assignment: CDR1 SGHRS and CDR2 YFSETQ. This CDR3 comprises 14 residues. The germline V and J ends were trimmed by 6 bases and 6 bases, with 16 bases remaining between them. CDR3 DNA sequence: TGCGCCAGCACCGGGACCGTAAACTCCAATGAGCAGTTCTTC. It encodes CASTGTVNSNEQFF.

In its sample, this clonotype was seen a few times. The rearrangement joins TRBV7-9 to TRBJ2-7, with no clear D. This CDR3 is built from 11 residues. Germline V gives CDR1 SEHNR, CDR2 FQNEAQ (reference sequence). V dropped 5 bases and J dropped 6 bases, with 8 bases sitting between them. The CDR3 spells CASSARAEQYF. As DNA, the CDR3 is TGTGCCAGCAGCGCCCGGGCCGAGCAGTACTTC.

This clonotype was picked up a small number of times. The J gene is TRBJ2-3, the V gene TRBV4-3; D may be TRBD2 (7 bases). Germline values: CDR1 LGHNA, CDR2 YSLEER. The V and J ends lost 0 bases and 2 bases respectively, with 21 bases between them. The CDR3 totals 19 residues. This CDR3 is CASSQDRGASGIVTDTQYF. The DNA of the CDR3 is TGCGCCAGCAGCCAAGATCGGGGGGCAAGCGGGATTGTCACAGATACGCAGTATTTT.

Here the CDR3 reads CASSPQRGIDEQFF. The CDR3 DNA is TGTGCCAGCAGCCCGCAGCGGGGGATCGATGAGCAGTTCTTC. The V and J genes are TRBV14 and TRBJ2-1, with 8 positions matching TRBD2. This CDR3 is built from 14 residues. The ends lost 4 bases at V and 8 bases at J; junction bases unmatched: 7. CDR1 and CDR2 from the germline V gene are SGHDN and FVKESK.

This clonotype was seen a handful of times. The J gene is TRBJ2-7, the V gene TRBV7-2; perhaps D is TRBD1 or TRBD2 (5 bases each). The CDR3 spans 15 residues. Trimming removed 1 base at V and 3 bases at J, with 13 bases between. Germline values: CDR1 SGHTA, CDR2 FQGNSA. The DNA of the CDR3 is TGTGCCAGCAGCTTAGTAGGTGGGGCGGGCTACGAGCAGTACTTC. This gives the protein CASSLVGGAGYEQYF.

This chain connects TRBV15 to TRBJ2-5; D is possibly TRBD1 (6 bases). The V gene lost 5 bases and the J gene lost 3 bases, with 16 bases spanning the gap. Germline CDR1 reads LNHNV; CDR2 reads YYDKDF (reference sequence). The CDR3 is made up of 15 amino acids. The CDR3 sequence is CATSPRGRGKETQYF. CDR3 nucleotides: TGTGCCACCAGCCCCCGGGGCAGGGGTAAAGAGACCCAGTACTTC.

This sequence joins TRBV7-9 and TRBJ1-2, with a tentative D call TRBD1 (5 bases). The germline CDR1 and CDR2 sequences are SEHNR and FQNEAQ (reference sequence). The length of the CDR3 is 15 residues. V dropped 5 bases and J dropped 4 bases, with 17 bases sitting between them. The CDR3 region has the DNA TGTGCCAGCAGCAAATTCTCTGACAGCCCCTATGGCTACACCTTC. This gives the protein CASSKFSDSPYGYTF.

Many counts were recorded for this clonotype. The chain couples TRBV24-1 to TRBJ2-1; D might be TRBD2 (6 bases). From germline, CDR1 is KGHDR and CDR2 SFDVKD. CDR3 length: 12 residues. Trimming cost V 3 bases and J 8 bases, with 7 bases left between them. This chain's CDR3 is CATSDPGDEQFF. Here the CDR3 DNA reads TGTGCCACCAGTGATCCGGGGGATGAGCAGTTCTTC.

The V gene is TRBV11-1, the J gene TRBJ2-3; weak D call: TRBD1 (5 bases). V was shortened by 2 bases and J by 3 bases, with 15 bases between the two germline ends. Germline V gene lookup returns CDR1 SGHAT and CDR2 FQDESV (reference sequence). This CDR3 contains 16 residues. The CDR3 spells CASSLTGSARTDTQYF. CDR3 nucleotides: TGTGCCAGCAGCTTAACAGGATCTGCCCGAACAGATACGCAGTATTTT. Using reference TRBV11-1 and TRBJ2-3 for the parts outside the CDR3, the full variable domain is EAEVAQSPRYKITEKSQAVAFWCDPISGHATLYWYRQILGQGPELLVQFQDESVVDDSQLPKDRFSAERLKGVDSTLKIQPAELGDSAMYLCASSLTGSARTDTQYFGPGTRLTVL.

This clonotype has more than one count but fewer than ten. CDR3 region: CSAYRVSGDNYEQYF. The CDR3 bases are TGCAGTGCTTACCGGGTGTCGGGCGATAATTACGAGCAGTACTTC. This chain links TRBV20-1 with TRBJ2-7, with unresolved D. With 5 bases removed from V and 4 bases from J, the gap between germline ends came to 21 bases. Germline CDR1 and CDR2: DFQATT and SNEGSKA (reference sequence). CDR3 length equals 15 residues.

The chain has TRBV7-2 and TRBJ2-7; 12 bases fit TRBD2. The V segment lost 5 bases and the J segment 8 bases; nucleotides outside the gene matches: 7. Looked up from germline, CDR1 is SGHTA and CDR2 is FQGNSA. The CDR3 extends over 14 amino acids. As DNA, the CDR3 is TGTGCCAGCAGCACTAGCGGGAGGACCCTCAAGCAGTACTTC. Translation gives CASSTSGRTLKQYF. Full variable domain (outside the CDR3, taken from reference TRBV7-2 and TRBJ2-7): GAGVSQSPSNKVTEKGKDVELRCDPISGHTALYWYRQSLGQGLEFLIYFQGNSAPDKSGLPSDRFSAERTGGSVSTLTIQRTQQEDSAVYLCASSTSGRTLKQYFGPGTRLTVT.

This chain links TRBV6-6 with TRBJ2-3; unclear D gene. Germline V gives CDR1 MNHNY, CDR2 SVGAGI (reference sequence). The CDR3 has 12 amino acids. The V and J ends lost 4 bases and 5 bases respectively, with 7 bases between them. CDR3 DNA sequence: TGTGCCAGCAGTTTTTCGGAAGATACGCAGTATTTT. Residues: CASSFSEDTQYF.

In its sample, this clonotype was seen many times. The rearrangement uses TRBV4-1 and TRBJ2-5, with 12 bases that match TRBD2. J lost 1 base, V lost 2 bases, and 8 bases had no gene match. Germline values: CDR1 MGHRA, CDR2 YSYEKL. The CDR3 extends over 18 amino acids. The CDR3: CASSQRDTSGGRQETQYF. CDR3 bases: TGCGCCAGCAGCCAAAGGGATACTAGCGGGGGGCGCCAAGAGACCCAGTACTTC.

This clonotype was observed at least ten times. V gene TRBV7-6 combines with J gene TRBJ2-1; possibly TRBD2 for D (5 bases). This CDR3 has 14 amino acids. The germline V and J ends were trimmed by 1 base and 10 bases, with 14 bases remaining between them. Germline V gene sequence: CDR1 SGHVS, CDR2 FNYEAQ. DNA for the CDR3: TGTGCCAGCAGCTTAGATACCGCGGCGGGCGAGCAGTTCTTC. As protein: CASSLDTAAGEQFF.

CDR3 DNA: TGTGCCAGCAGTACCCTGGACAGGCTCGAGCAGTACGTC. Its translation is CASSTLDRLEQYV. This chain joins TRBV6-5 and TRBJ2-7; 7 positions match TRBD1. The germline V gene has CDR1 MNHEY and CDR2 SVGAGI. The V and J ends lost 5 bases and 6 bases, in that order; junction bases with no gene match: 7. The CDR3 spans 13 residues.

This clonotype was seen only a few times. J is TRBJ2-3 and V is TRBV5-4, with 13 positions matching TRBD2. V dropped 5 bases and J dropped 2; count of bases not matched to a gene: 11. Germline lookup yields CDR1 SGHNT and CDR2 YYREEE (reference sequence). The CDR3 covers 18 residues. CDR3 sequence reads: CASRPPGLAGLSTDTQYF. The CDR3 DNA reads TGTGCCAGCAGACCTCCGGGACTAGCGGGGTTATCCACAGATACGCAGTATTTT.

The rearrangement links TRBV6-2 or TRBV6-3 to TRBJ1-5; perhaps TRBD1 as D (5 bases). Trimming left V 5 bases short and J 7 bases short, with 15 bases between. The CDR3 length is 14 residues. Per the germline V gene, CDR1 is MNHEY and CDR2 is SVGEGT. CDR3 amino acids: CASSLPRGGQPQHF. The CDR3 DNA is TGTGCCAGCAGTCTGCCGAGGGGAGGGCAGCCCCAGCATTTT.

This sequence joins TRBV7-2 and TRBJ1-1; possibly TRBD1 for D (6 bases). This CDR3 is built from 14 residues. The germline V gene encodes CDR1 SGHTA and CDR2 FQGNSA. V was trimmed by 5 bases and J by 3 bases, leaving 13 bases between them. The CDR3 nucleotides read TGTGCCAGCAGCGCCGGAGGGGGGCACACTGAAGCTTTCTTT. Translating it yields CASSAGGGHTEAFF.

The chain employs TRBV6-4 and TRBJ2-3; D is possibly TRBD1 (5 bases). CDR3 size: 13 residues. V was clipped by 2 bases and J by 3 bases, with 6 bases between them. Germline V gene lookup returns CDR1 MRHNA and CDR2 SNTAGT. Here the CDR3 DNA reads TGTGCCAGCAGTGACAGGGGAACAGATACGCAGTATTTT. Residues: CASSDRGTDTQYF.

This clonotype has ten or more counts. The chain links TRBV18 to TRBJ1-6, with TRBD1 identical over 8 bases. CDR1 is KGHSH, CDR2 LQKENI, per germline. This CDR3 is built from 15 residues. V dropped 2 bases and J dropped 7; count of bases not matched to a gene: 4. CDR3 region: CASSPGGQENSPLHF. The CDR3 DNA reads TGTGCCAGCTCACCAGGGGGACAGGAAAATTCACCCCTCCACTTT. Complete variable domain (other parts from reference TRBV18 and TRBJ1-6): NAGVMQNPRHLVRRRGQEARLRCSPMKGHSHVYWYRQLPEEGLKFMVYLQKENIIDESGMPKERFSAEFPKEGPSILRIQQVVRGDSAAYFCASSPGGQENSPLHFGNGTRLTVT.

Only a few counts were recorded for this clonotype. The gene calls are TRBV4-3 and TRBJ2-3; the D gene could be TRBD1 or TRBD2 (5 bases each). The CDR3 loop spans 17 amino acids. The germline V gene encodes CDR1 LGHNA and CDR2 YSLEER. The ends were cut back, 5 bases at V and 2 bases at J, with 20 bases in the middle. The DNA of the CDR3 is TGCGCCAGCAGCTCGACATGGGGGACCATGTCCACAGATACGCAGTATTTT. It yields the protein CASSSTWGTMSTDTQYF.

This clonotype was counted a few times. J is TRBJ2-5 and V is TRBV12-3 or TRBV12-4, with 8 bases lining up with TRBD1. After removal of 5 bases from V and 2 bases from J, the junction contained 7 bases not matched to a gene. This CDR3 has 15 amino acids. CDR3 sequence: CASSPRQGFQETQYF. The DNA of the CDR3 is TGTGCCAGCAGTCCCCGACAGGGGTTTCAAGAGACCCAGTACTTC.